The T cell receptor beta chain described here comes from a study of blood T cell repertoires in COVID-19. Study overall: The samples span acute and convalescent COVID-19 from the United States, Italy and Spain. T cells, B-cell-depleted T cells, or PBMCs provided the cDNA or gDNA that served as material.

This clone was counted a single time. TCRdb's table, derived via immunoSEQ multiplex PCR, lists solely in-frame clones and lacks some. The data contain 60,000 or so clones, around four fifths of them seen just once; the ten biggest clones take up about a tenth. Germline V gene lookup returns CDR1 MNHEY and CDR2 SMNVEV (reference sequence). Trimming cost V 5 bases and J 11 bases, with 13 bases left between them. This CDR3 contains 12 residues. This TCR derives from a man aged 25-45 years with COVID-19, enrolled during active disease. The rearrangement joins TRBV27 to TRBJ2-1; D remains ambiguous. The sample taken for sequencing was peripheral blood. CDR3 region: CASSRYRDKQFF. CDR3 in DNA: TGTGCCAGCAGTCGATACAGAGATAAGCAGTTCTTC.